The clone carrying this T cell receptor beta chain has only a few counts. Its specificity is not known. This specimen comes from a study of glioma-infiltrating T cells. Amplification of TCR alpha and beta CDR3 regions from RNA used iRepertoire nested multiplex PCR. TCRdb itself ran the multiplex PCR reads through MiXCR, one entry per CDR3 protein. The table has approximately 89,000 distinct CDR3 sequences, 23% seen once. Study conclusions and caveats: Non-neoplastic patients had below-expected tissue-blood divergence, while all gliomas exceeded expectation.

Trimming shortened V by 3 bases and J by 10 bases, and 12 bases separated the two germline ends. There are 12 residues in the CDR3. Germline CDR1 is LNHDA and CDR2 is SQIVND (reference sequence). This clonotype was obtained from a human donor with low-grade glioma or glioblastoma, undergoing nonglioma brain surgery, or in good health (not recorded which). This chain links TRBV19 with TRBJ1-2; no firm D call. Source material: glioma tissue, nonneoplastic brain tissue, or PBMCs (not recorded which). The CDR3 DNA sequence: TGTGCCAGTAGTATCGCAGGAAGGGCCTACACCTTC. It yields the protein CASSIAGRAYTF.